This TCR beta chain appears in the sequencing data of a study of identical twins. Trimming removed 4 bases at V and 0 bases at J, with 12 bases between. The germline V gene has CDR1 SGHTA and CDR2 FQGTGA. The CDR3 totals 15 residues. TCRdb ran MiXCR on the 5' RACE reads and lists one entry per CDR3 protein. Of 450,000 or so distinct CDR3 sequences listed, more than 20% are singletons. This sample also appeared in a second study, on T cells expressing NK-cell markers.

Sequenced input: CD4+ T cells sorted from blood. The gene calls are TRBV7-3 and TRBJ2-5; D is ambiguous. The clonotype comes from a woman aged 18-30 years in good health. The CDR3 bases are TGTGCCAGCAGCTCCCTCCGGACCCACCAAGAGACCCAGTACTTC. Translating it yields CASSSLRTHQETQYF.